This T cell receptor (beta chain) was sequenced for a study of CD8 T cells in Susac syndrome. Whole-study context: When blood was drawn, the patients with Susac syndrome were therapy-naive, on corticosteroids, or on intravenous immunoglobulin alone.

This CDR3 region has 13 residues. Germline V gene sequence: CDR1 MNHEY, CDR2 SVGEGT. V gave up 0 bases and J gave up 8 bases, with 10 bases separating them. As regards this clonotype: Its antigen is as yet unknown.

It was with random hexamers that roughly 0.45 to 1 ug RNA was reverse transcribed. immunoSEQ multiplex PCR amplified TCR beta CDR3 across 54 Vbeta, 13 Jbeta. MiXCR, run by TCRdb on the immunoSEQ multiplex PCR reads, gives a single entry per CDR3 protein. The sample gives around 110,000 distinct CDR3 sequences, approximately 93% of which show up once; 0.41% is in the top ten. Broader study findings: CD8+ clones in Susac expanded most in TEMRA cells and active patients.

The sequenced sample consisted of CD8+ T cells from PBMCs. The V call is TRBV6-2 or TRBV6-3, the J call TRBJ1-1, with D tentatively TRBD1 (5 bases). This clonotype was sampled from a human donor with Susac syndrome. CDR3: CASSYSVGPEAFF. The CDR3 DNA reads as TGTGCCAGCAGTTACTCGGTGGGGCCCGAAGCTTTCTTT.